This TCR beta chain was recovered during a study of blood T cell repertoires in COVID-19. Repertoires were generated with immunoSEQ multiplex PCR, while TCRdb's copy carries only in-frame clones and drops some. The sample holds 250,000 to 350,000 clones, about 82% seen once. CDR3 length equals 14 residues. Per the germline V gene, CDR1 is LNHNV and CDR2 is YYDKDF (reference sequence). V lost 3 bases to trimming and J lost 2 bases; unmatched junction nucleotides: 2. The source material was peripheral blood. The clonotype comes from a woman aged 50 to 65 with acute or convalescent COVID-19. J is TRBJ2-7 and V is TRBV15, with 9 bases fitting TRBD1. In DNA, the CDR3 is TGTGCCACCAGCAGGGGGACAGGGACCTACGAGCAGTACTTC. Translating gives CATSRGTGTYEQYF.